This T cell receptor (beta chain) was captured by sequencing in a study of T-cell memory formation after mild COVID-19. Study information: TCR clusters largely stayed donor specific.

CDR3 length equals 14 residues. The germline V and J ends were trimmed by 3 bases and 6 bases, with 11 bases remaining between them. The V gene's germline CDR1 is SGHAT and CDR2 FQDESV (reference sequence). Each CDR3 protein is one row after TCRdb ran MiXCR on the 5' RACE reads. The repertoire holds approximately 250,000 distinct CDR3 sequences, with 15% to 19% as singletons. The specimen sequenced was PBMCs or a T cell subset sorted from them (not recorded which). The gene calls are TRBV11-1 and TRBJ2-2; unclear D gene. This TCR came from an adult woman who had mild COVID-19 (a few samples of this study predate the infection). Cell type and time point are not known. CDR3 loop: CASSLGLKAGELFF. Written as DNA, the CDR3 is TGTGCCAGCAGCTTGGGGTTAAAGGCCGGGGAGCTGTTTTTT. The full variable domain, completed using reference TRBV11-1 and TRBJ2-2, is EAEVAQSPRYKITEKSQAVAFWCDPISGHATLYWYRQILGQGPELLVQFQDESVVDDSQLPKDRFSAERLKGVDSTLKIQPAELGDSAMYLCASSLGLKAGELFFGEGSRLTVL.